The following is a TCR beta chain sequence with its context. The antigen is not known. This CDR3 is 14 amino acids long. CDR1 SNHLY and CDR2 FYNNEI come from the germline V gene. V lost 5 bases and J 4 bases, leaving 14 bases between the germline ends. Extraction of RNA preceded its reverse transcription into cDNA, which served as the sequencing template. Repertoires were generated with immunoSEQ multiplex PCR, while TCRdb's copy carries only in-frame clones and drops some. The repertoire consists of about 140,000 clones, with around 60% occurring once and the leading ten covering approximately 6.5%. This sample stems from a study of CD8+ T cells in alopecia areata. Study-wide points: Lesional scalp exceeded normal scalp in clonality, especially in alopecia totalis/universalis.

The rearrangement uses TRBV2 and TRBJ1-2, with unresolved D. The sample here was CD4+ T cells sorted from blood, taken at week 0. The TCR comes from a human donor with alopecia areata. DNA for the CDR3: TGTGCCAGCAGTCTGAACAGCCTCAGCTATGGCTACACCTTC. As protein: CASSLNSLSYGYTF.